This T cell receptor (beta chain) emerged from a study of CD8 T cells in Susac syndrome. The recently defined diagnostic criteria for definite or probable disease were met by the Susac syndrome patients. RNA, at roughly 0.45 to 1 ug, was reverse transcribed with random hexamers. The CDR3 of TCR beta was amplified by immunoSEQ multiplex PCR across 54 Vbeta and 13 Jbeta. TCRdb processed the immunoSEQ multiplex PCR reads anew with MiXCR; each CDR3 protein has one entry. The sample records approximately 77,000 distinct CDR3 sequences, approximately 94% being singletons. Germline V gene data show CDR1 as LNHDA and CDR2 as SQIVND (reference sequence). V lost 3 bases to trimming and J lost 4 bases, with 12 bases between them. The CDR3 length is 14 residues.

J is TRBJ1-1 and V is TRBV19; perhaps TRBD1 as D (5 bases). The receptor comes from a human donor with Susac syndrome. The sequenced sample was CD4+ T cells from PBMCs. As DNA, the CDR3 is TGTGCCAGTAGTATCGCAGGGATCACCACTGAAGCTTTCTTT. This gives the protein CASSIAGITTEAFF.